This TCR beta chain was identified in a study of T cell clones after liver transplantation. Study-level information: In this trial, immunosuppression withdrawal was attempted within 2 years of liver transplant. Draws occurred before transplant, before withdrawal, and after complete or failed withdrawal. Broader study findings: In two subjects, few donor cells limited the measurable donor-reactive repertoire.

Sequencing used immunoSEQ multiplex PCR; TCRdb keeps in-frame clones, though not all of them. Here the sample spans fewer than 70,000 clones, roughly two thirds being singletons. As concerns this clone: Its antigen remains unidentified.

There are 15 residues in the CDR3. The V end lost 4 bases, the J end lost 1 base, and 11 bases lay between the germline ends. CDR1 is MNHNS and CDR2 is SASEGT in the germline V gene. The material was CD4+ T cells from blood, obtained before liver transplant. V and J are TRBV6-1 and TRBJ1-3; D remains unclear. This clonotype originated in a human donor who received a liver transplant. For the CDR3, the DNA is TGTGCCAGCAGTGGACAAAGCGGGTCTGGAAACACCATATATTTT. Protein: CASSGQSGSGNTIYF.